These 25 T cell receptor beta chains originate from one sample sequenced in a study of blood T cell repertoires in COVID-19. Profiled with immunoSEQ multiplex PCR; TCRdb holds only in-frame clones, not every one. The sample shows some 400,000 clones, almost 90% of them seen only once. The sample taken for sequencing was peripheral blood. The source is a man between 18 and 35 years old with active or convalescent COVID-19.

The chain has TRBV14 and TRBJ1-5, with a possible D match to TRBD1 (5 bases). There are 15 residues in the CDR3. From germline, CDR1 is SGHDN and CDR2 FVKESK. Deletions cut 0 bases from V and 4 bases from J, with 10 bases between. The CDR3 here is CASSQDQGLNQPQHF. Here the CDR3 DNA reads TGTGCCAGCAGCCAAGACCAGGGTTTAAATCAGCCCCAGCATTTT. Combining the CDR3 with reference TRBV14 and TRBJ1-5 gives the whole variable domain EAGVTQFPSHSVIEKGQTVTLRCDPISGHDNLYWYRRVMGKEIKFLLHFVKESKQDESGMPNNRFLAERTGGTYSTLKVQPAELEDSGVYFCASSQDQGLNQPQHFGDGTRLSIL.

This CDR3 is CASARGDRSSYEQYF. Written as DNA, the CDR3 is TGTGCCAGCGCACGGGGAGACCGTAGCTCCTACGAGCAGTACTTC. V usage is TRBV7-2 and J usage is TRBJ2-7; TRBD2 is a possible D gene (5 bases). CDR1 is SGHTA and CDR2 is FQGNSA in the germline V gene. This CDR3 has 15 amino acids. Trimming left V 8 bases short and J 0 bases short, with 17 bases between.

V and J are TRBV9 and TRBJ2-7; D gene unclear. V lost 0 bases and J 5 bases, leaving 9 bases between the germline ends. This CDR3 contains 13 residues. The germline gives CDR1 SGDLS, CDR2 YYNGEE. CDR3 sequence (DNA): TGTGCCAGCAGCGTAGCTGTGGCAAACGAGCAGTACTTC. Protein product: CASSVAVANEQYF.

This clone was detected only once. V gene TRBV29-1 combines with J gene TRBJ1-1, with D uncertain. Germline V CDR1 and CDR2: SQVTM, ANQGSEA. The CDR3 covers 15 residues. Trimming took 6 bases from V and 0 from J, leaving 17 bases between them. The CDR3 DNA reads as TGCAGCGTGGCCTTGAGGATTACGATGAACACTGAAGCTTTCTTT. This translates into CSVALRITMNTEAFF.

The J gene is TRBJ2-1, the V gene TRBV11-3, with TRBD2 matching 11 bases. CDR1 SGHNT and CDR2 YENEEA come from the germline V gene. The length of the CDR3 is 15 residues. With 4 bases clipped from V and 4 bases from J, the junction kept 3 bases outside the gene matches. CDR3 loop: CASSSGLAVYNEQFF. The CDR3 DNA reads as TGTGCCAGCAGCTCGGGACTAGCGGTTTACAATGAGCAGTTCTTC.

The rearrangement links TRBV5-6 to TRBJ1-1; D gene ambiguous. Germline loops: CDR1 SGHDT, CDR2 YYEEEE. The CDR3 has 14 amino acids. Deletions cut 3 bases from V and 8 bases from J, with 17 bases between. The CDR3 protein is CASSSGTNPAEAFF. CDR3 nucleotide sequence: TGTGCCAGCAGCTCGGGTACAAACCCCGCCGAAGCTTTCTTT.

This chain connects TRBV4-3 to TRBJ1-1; 8 positions agree with TRBD1. Germline V gene lookup returns CDR1 LGHNA and CDR2 YSLEER. V shed 3 bases, J shed 0 bases, and the junction held 3 bases outside the gene matches. This CDR3 comprises 15 residues. The CDR3, as DNA: TGCGCCAGCAGCCACCGACAGGGGTTGAACACTGAAGCTTTCTTT. This encodes CASSHRQGLNTEAFF.

The chain recombines TRBV9 with TRBJ1-3; a possible D gene is TRBD1 (5 bases). Per the germline V gene, CDR1 is SGDLS and CDR2 is YYNGEE. V lost 0 bases and J 0 bases, leaving 7 bases between the germline ends. The CDR3 covers 15 residues. DNA for the CDR3: TGTGCCAGCAGCGTAGGGGGCTACTCTGGAAACACCATATATTTT. Its translation is CASSVGGYSGNTIYF.

This chain uses TRBV10-3 with TRBJ2-7, with 7 bases identical to TRBD2. Germline lookup yields CDR1 ENHRY and CDR2 SYGVKD. The CDR3 extends over 14 amino acids. The V gene end was trimmed by 5 bases and the J gene end by 3 bases; junction bases not matched to a gene: 7. CDR3 DNA: TGTGCCATCAGTCGAATACCTAGCGGCTACGAGCAGTACTTC. Protein: CAISRIPSGYEQYF.

This clone showed up just once. This chain links TRBV21-1 with TRBJ1-3; no check of the table's D call, TRBD1, against the DNA was made. TRBV21-1 is designated a pseudogene. This CDR3 contains 19 residues. CDR3 DNA: TGTGCCAGCAGTATTTACAGGGATACTCTCCATGCAAATGGAAACACCATATATTTT. Encoded protein: CASSIYRDTLHANGNTIYF.

V is TRBV4-3 and J is TRBJ2-7; D remains ambiguous. The CDR3 loop spans 15 amino acids. The V gene lost 1 base and the J gene lost 6 bases, with 16 bases spanning the gap. Germline V gene lookup returns CDR1 LGHNA and CDR2 YSLEER. The chain's CDR3 is CASSQVPGSSLEQYF. CDR3 bases: TGCGCCAGCAGCCAAGTTCCGGGTTCGAGCCTCGAGCAGTACTTC.

The chain joins TRBV6-5 to TRBJ1-1, with D maybe TRBD1 (5 bases). V was cut by 9 bases and J by 0 bases, with 14 bases left in between. Germline V gene data show CDR1 as MNHEY and CDR2 as SVGAGI. CDR3 size: 14 residues. CDR3 in DNA: TGTGCCAGTAAGATGCGGGGCCTGAACACTGAAGCTTTCTTT. Its translation is CASKMRGLNTEAFF.

V gene TRBV7-2 combines with J gene TRBJ1-2, with 8 nucleotides matching TRBD1. CDR1 is SGHTA, CDR2 FQGNSA, per germline. This CDR3 spans 15 amino acids. Germline trimming cut 3 bases from V and 3 bases from J; bases unmatched to any gene: 6. CDR3 in amino acids: CASSFITGGYYGYTF. CDR3 DNA: TGTGCCAGCAGCTTTATTACAGGGGGTTACTATGGCTACACCTTC.

The CDR3 coding sequence is TGTGCCAGCAGCCAAGATCTTGGAGGTTTTCACCTCCACTTT. It translates to CASSQDLGGFHLHF. The rearrangement links TRBV3-1 (or the pseudogene TRBV3-2) to TRBJ1-6; D remains ambiguous. Germline CDR1 reads LGHDT; CDR2 reads YNNKEL (reference sequence). The CDR3 has 14 residues. Trimming took 0 bases from V and 15 from J, leaving 15 bases between them.

The chain's CDR3 is CAAMDRSSGANVLTF. The CDR3 nucleotides are TGTGCCGCAATGGACAGGAGCTCTGGGGCCAACGTCCTGACTTTC. The genes are TRBV5-4 and TRBJ2-6, with 7 bases identical to TRBD1. CDR1 is SGHNT, CDR2 YYREEE, per germline (reference sequence). This CDR3 spans 15 amino acids. V dropped 10 bases and J dropped 0; count of bases not matched to a gene: 7.

In the case of this clone: The sample carries other DNA sequences with the same CDR3. The rearrangement uses TRBV28 and TRBJ1-2; tentatively, D is TRBD1 (5 bases). Germline V gene lookup returns CDR1 MDHEN and CDR2 SYDVKM. CDR3 length: 12 residues. V was pared by 4 bases and J by 4 bases, with 7 bases between. This CDR3 is CASSSTGYGYTF. Here the CDR3 DNA reads TGTGCCAGCAGTTCCACAGGCTATGGCTACACCTTC.

This chain joins TRBV30 and TRBJ1-2; TRBD1 might be the D (6 bases). Germline V gene data show CDR1 as GTSNPN and CDR2 as SVGIG (reference sequence). This CDR3 comprises 14 residues. V was pared by 0 bases and J by 7 bases, with 15 bases between. CDR3 region: CAWSVGGASGGYTF. As DNA, the CDR3 is TGTGCCTGGAGTGTCGGGGGGGCAAGTGGTGGCTACACCTTC.

The genes are TRBV4-1 and TRBJ1-5; D not certain. The V gene lost 0 bases and the J gene lost 0 bases, with 9 bases spanning the gap. Germline assignment: CDR1 MGHRA and CDR2 YSYEKL. This CDR3 contains 16 residues. For the CDR3, the DNA is TGCGCCAGCAGCCAAGATGGGAGTTATAGCAATCAGCCCCAGCATTTT. Translating gives CASSQDGSYSNQPQHF.

The rearrangement joins TRBV4-2 to TRBJ2-3; 11 bases map to TRBD2. The germline gives CDR1 LGHNA, CDR2 YNFKEQ. The V and J ends lost 1 base and 4 bases, in that order; junction bases with no gene match: 1. The CDR3 is 15 residues long. Here the CDR3 DNA reads TGTGCCAGCAGCCAAGTAGCGGGAGGGGCAGATACGCAGTATTTT. It translates to CASSQVAGGADTQYF.

V usage is TRBV27 and J usage is TRBJ1-4; TRBD1 matches at 7 bases. The CDR3 extends over 15 amino acids. Trimming took 2 bases from V and 8 from J; bases not matched to a gene: 8. The germline V gene has CDR1 MNHEY and CDR2 SMNVEV (reference sequence). CDR3: CASSLRWDRGEKLFF. The CDR3 nucleotides read TGTGCCAGCAGTTTAAGATGGGACAGAGGCGAAAAACTGTTTTTT.

This clone has just one count. The CDR3 sequence is CASSYAGKVGRTSWQEQYF. The DNA of the CDR3 is TGTGCCAGCAGCTACGCCGGTAAAGTCGGGCGGACTAGTTGGCAGGAGCAGTACTTC. The chain combines TRBV5-6 with TRBJ2-7, with TRBD2 matching 7 bases. Germline trimming cut 3 bases from V and 7 bases from J; bases unmatched to any gene: 25. Germline CDR1 SGHDT, CDR2 YYEEEE. The CDR3 consists of 19 residues.

A remark on this clone: The sample contains more than one DNA sequence encoding this CDR3. The chain combines TRBV11-2 with TRBJ1-2; tentative D call: TRBD1 (5 bases). Looked up from germline, CDR1 is SGHAT and CDR2 is FQNNGV. Between the trimmed V and J ends, which lost 5 bases and 8 bases, there was a span of 15 bases. The CDR3 contains 13 residues. The CDR3 DNA follows: TGTGCCAGCAGCCCGAGGAGGGGATCCGGCTACACCTTC. It codes for CASSPRRGSGYTF. Filled out from reference TRBV11-2 and TRBJ1-2, the complete variable domain reads EAGVAQSPRYKIIEKRQSVAFWCNPISGHATLYWYQQILGQGPKLLIQFQNNGVVDDSQLPKDRFSAERLKGVDSTLKIQPAKLEDSAVYLCASSPRRGSGYTFGSGTRLTVV.

The chain carries TRBV10-3 and TRBJ2-3; TRBD2 agrees at 8 bases. Germline CDR1 ENHRY, CDR2 SYGVKD. The CDR3 is 13 amino acids. V gave up 7 bases and J gave up 5 bases; unmatched junction bases: 5. CDR3 DNA sequence: TGTGCCATCACGGAGCGGGAGCAAGATACGCAGTATTTT. As protein: CAITEREQDTQYF.

This clone was observed once. The genes are TRBV28 and TRBJ1-1, with D uncertain. There are 14 residues in the CDR3. Germline assignment: CDR1 MDHEN and CDR2 SYDVKM. Deletions cut 2 bases from V and 0 bases from J, with 7 bases between. This chain's CDR3 is CASSLVLMNTEAFF. The DNA of the CDR3 is TGTGCCAGCAGTTTAGTACTGATGAACACTGAAGCTTTCTTT.

The genes are TRBV14 and TRBJ2-7, with D maybe TRBD1 (6 bases). V was pared by 4 bases and J by 0 bases, with 13 bases between. The germline CDR1 and CDR2 sequences are SGHDN and FVKESK. This CDR3 has 15 amino acids. CDR3 bases: TGTGCCAGCAGCCCCCATACAGGGTACTCCTACGAGCAGTACTTC. Its translation is CASSPHTGYSYEQYF.